Each of the 9 T cell receptor beta chains below was sequenced from the same sample in a study of shared clonotypes between healthy human individuals. Positive CCR7 selection of CD45RO-negative cells yielded the naive CD8 cells, and terminally differentiated effector memory CD45RA+ cells were excluded. TCRdb's copy holds only in-frame clones and misses some; the assay was immunoSEQ multiplex PCR. The table records millions of clones, just under 95% of them present only once. Sequenced sample: naive CD8+ T cells sorted from blood. The receptor set was obtained from a man aged 18 to 35 in good health.

V usage is TRBV27 and J usage is TRBJ1-2; 7 bases map to TRBD1. Germline loops: CDR1 MNHEY, CDR2 SMNVEV (reference sequence). The CDR3 is made up of 11 amino acids. The V and J ends lost 8 bases and 6 bases, in that order; junction bases with no gene match: 3. The CDR3 DNA follows: TGTGCCAGCCTTGGACAGGATGGCTACACCTTC. Translated, it gives CASLGQDGYTF.

The rearrangement joins TRBV7-2 to TRBJ2-7; 7 nucleotides agree with TRBD1. This CDR3 is 17 amino acids long. V trimming: 3 bases; J trimming: 1 base; junction bases outside the gene matches: 12. The germline gives CDR1 SGHTA, CDR2 FQGNSA. The CDR3 here is CASSFRDSMTGSYEQYF. For the CDR3, the DNA is TGTGCCAGCAGCTTTAGGGATTCTATGACAGGGTCCTACGAGCAGTACTTC.

The chain joins TRBV4-1 to TRBJ2-2; tentatively, D is TRBD1 (6 bases). V dropped 0 bases and J dropped 3 bases, with 14 bases sitting between them. The CDR3 has 17 residues. Germline V gives CDR1 MGHRA, CDR2 YSYEKL. CDR3 DNA sequence: TGCGCCAGCAGCCAAGAAAGGGCAGGGGTTTACACCGGGGAGCTGTTTTTT. It specifies CASSQERAGVYTGELFF.

The chain recombines TRBV2 with TRBJ2-7, with a possible D match to TRBD1 (5 bases). Trimming removed 7 bases at V and 3 bases at J, with 7 bases between. Germline CDR1 is SNHLY and CDR2 is FYNNEI. The CDR3 is 11 amino acids. CDR3 coding DNA: TGTGCCAGCATTGACAGCTACGAGCAGTACTTC. Translating it yields CASIDSYEQYF. The full variable domain, with the rest looked up from reference TRBV2 and TRBJ2-7, is EPEVTQTPSHQVTQMGQEVILRCVPISNHLYFYWYRQILGQKVEFLVSFYNNEISEKSEIFDDQFSVERPDGSNFTLKIRSTKLEDSAMYFCASIDSYEQYFGPGTRLTVT.

This chain links TRBV15 with TRBJ1-5; possibly TRBD1 for D (5 bases). Trimming left V 3 bases short and J 6 bases short, with 6 bases between. The CDR3 runs 12 residues. The germline CDR1 and CDR2 sequences are LNHNV and YYDKDF (reference sequence). CDR3 nucleotide sequence: TGTGCCACCAGCAGCGGGGGTCAGCCCCAGCATTTT. Residues: CATSSGGQPQHF.

This clone has a single count. Relative to the germline gene, one junction end is altered; a read error may explain this. The V gene is TRBV19, the J gene TRBJ2-7, with 8 bases fitting TRBD1. Per germline, CDR1 LNHDA and CDR2 SQIVND (reference sequence). The CDR3 covers 15 residues. CDR3 DNA: TGTGCCAGTAGGATAGGACAGGGCGGATCCTACGAGCAGTACTTC. Protein: CASRIGQGGSYEQYF.

This chain joins TRBV19 and TRBJ2-7; 7 nucleotides align to TRBD1. The CDR3 consists of 15 residues. Germline values: CDR1 LNHDA, CDR2 SQIVND (reference sequence). Trimming removed 5 bases from V and 2 bases from J; junction bases left unmatched: 9. CDR3: CASSGRDSAAYEQYF. CDR3 sequence (DNA): TGTGCCAGTAGTGGAAGGGACAGCGCTGCCTACGAGCAGTACTTC.

The rearrangement uses TRBV27 and TRBJ1-1; D unclear. The CDR3 runs to 13 residues. V shed 2 bases and J shed 3 bases, with 7 bases lying between them. Germline CDR1 and CDR2: MNHEY and SMNVEV (reference sequence). The CDR3 sequence: CASSLVRYTEAFF. DNA for the CDR3: TGTGCCAGCAGTTTAGTTCGGTACACTGAAGCTTTCTTT.

V usage is TRBV6-6 and J usage is TRBJ2-7; maybe TRBD1 (7 bases). V lost 2 bases, J lost 2 bases, and 10 bases lay in between. This CDR3 contains 14 residues. Germline values: CDR1 MNHNY, CDR2 SVGAGI (reference sequence). The DNA of the CDR3 is TGTGCCAGCAGTTACACAGGGGAGGCCTACGAGCAGTACTTC. This gives the protein CASSYTGEAYEQYF.